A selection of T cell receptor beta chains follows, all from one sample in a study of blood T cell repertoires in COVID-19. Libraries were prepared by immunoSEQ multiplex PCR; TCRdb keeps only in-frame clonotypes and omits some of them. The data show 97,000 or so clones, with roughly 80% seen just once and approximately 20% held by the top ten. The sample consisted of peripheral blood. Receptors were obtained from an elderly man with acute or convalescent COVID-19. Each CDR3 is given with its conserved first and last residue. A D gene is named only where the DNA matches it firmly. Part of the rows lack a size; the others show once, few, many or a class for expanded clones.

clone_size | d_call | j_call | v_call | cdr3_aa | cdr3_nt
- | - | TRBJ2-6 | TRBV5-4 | CASSFPGSSGANVLTF | TGTGCCAGCAGCTTTCCGGGGAGCTCTGGGGCCAACGTCCTGACTTTC
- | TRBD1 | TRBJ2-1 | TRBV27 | CASSNRQGAYNEQFF | TGTGCCAGCAGTAACAGACAGGGGGCTTACAATGAGCAGTTCTTC
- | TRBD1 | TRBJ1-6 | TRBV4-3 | CASSQTRQGGSPLHF | TGCGCCAGCAGCCAAACCCGACAGGGTGGATCACCCCTCCACTTT
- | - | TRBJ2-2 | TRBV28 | CASSPPVAGELFF | TGTGCCAGCAGTCCTCCGGTGGCCGGGGAGCTGTTTTTT
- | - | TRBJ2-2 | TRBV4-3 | CASSQVETTGELFF | TGCGCCAGCAGCCAAGTGGAGACCACCGGGGAGCTGTTTTTT
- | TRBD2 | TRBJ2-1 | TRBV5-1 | CASSLALAAGNNEQFF | TGCGCCAGCAGCTTGGCACTAGCGGCTGGAAACAATGAGCAGTTCTTC
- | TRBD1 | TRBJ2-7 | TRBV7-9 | CASSPNPGTGTFGYEQYF | TGTGCCAGCAGCCCTAATCCCGGGACAGGGACTTTTGGGTACGAGCAGTACTTC
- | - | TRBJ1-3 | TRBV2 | CASSDESSGNTIYF | TGTGCCAGCAGTGACGAGAGCTCTGGAAACACCATATATTTT
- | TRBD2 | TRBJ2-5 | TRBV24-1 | CATSDPLAGGAETQYF | TGTGCCACCAGTGACCCGCTAGCGGGAGGCGCCGAGACCCAGTACTTC
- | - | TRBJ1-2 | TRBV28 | CASSHGSRNYGYTF | TGTGCCAGCAGTCACGGGAGCAGAAACTATGGCTACACCTTC
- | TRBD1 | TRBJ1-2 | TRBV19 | CASFPGAGGVYGYTF | TGTGCCAGTTTTCCGGGGGCAGGGGGTGTCTATGGCTACACCTTC
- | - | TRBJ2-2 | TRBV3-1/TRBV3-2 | CASSRGTQPENTGELFF | TGTGCCAGCAGCCGGGGGACTCAACCCGAGAACACCGGGGAGCTGTTTTTT
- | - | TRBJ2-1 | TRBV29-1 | CSVAGRSYNEQFF | TGCAGCGTCGCGGGCAGATCCTACAATGAGCAGTTCTTC
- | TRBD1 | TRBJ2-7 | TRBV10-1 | CASSGQGSNPYEQYF | TGCGCCAGCAGTGGACAGGGCAGTAACCCCTACGAGCAGTACTTC
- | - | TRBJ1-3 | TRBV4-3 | CASSQGAPGISGNTIYF | TGCGCCAGCAGCCAAGGGGCACCCGGAATCTCTGGAAACACCATATATTTT
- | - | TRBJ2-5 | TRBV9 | CASSYDSNQETQYF | TGTGCCAGCAGCTACGACAGCAACCAAGAGACCCAGTACTTC
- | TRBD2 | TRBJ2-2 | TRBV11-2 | CASSLDRSRASGGKTGELFF | TGTGCCAGCAGCTTAGATCGTAGTAGGGCTAGCGGGGGAAAAACCGGGGAGCTGTTTTTT
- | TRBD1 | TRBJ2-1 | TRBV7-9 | CASSLADRGSYNEQFF | TGTGCCAGCAGCTTAGCGGACAGGGGCTCCTACAATGAGCAGTTCTTC
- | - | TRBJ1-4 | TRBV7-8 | CASSPGETNEKLFF | TGTGCCAGCAGTCCAGGGGAAACTAATGAAAAACTGTTTTTT
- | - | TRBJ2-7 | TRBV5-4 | CASSLGGPVLNEQYF | TGTGCCAGCAGCTTGGGGGGGCCCGTACTAAACGAGCAGTACTTC
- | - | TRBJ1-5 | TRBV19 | CASSIGGPGNQPQHF | TGTGCCAGTAGTATCGGGGGGCCCGGCAATCAGCCCCAGCATTTT
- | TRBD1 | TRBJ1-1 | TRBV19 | CASSSTGGVTTEAFF | TGTGCCAGTAGTAGCACAGGGGGAGTTACGACTGAAGCTTTCTTT
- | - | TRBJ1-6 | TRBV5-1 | CASSLGQGSSSYNSPLHF | TGCGCCAGCAGCTTGGGGCAGGGTTCGAGCTCCTATAATTCACCCCTCCACTTT
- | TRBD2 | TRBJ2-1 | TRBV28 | CASSLNGGARDEQFF | TGTGCCAGCAGTTTAAACGGGGGGGCCCGGGATGAGCAGTTCTTC
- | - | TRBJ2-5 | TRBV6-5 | CASSSPTGRGETQYF | TGTGCCAGCAGTTCCCCAACAGGGAGAGGAGAGACCCAGTACTTC
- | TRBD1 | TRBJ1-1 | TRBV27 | CASSFTRDRGTGRAEAFF | TGTGCCAGCAGTTTCACGAGGGACAGGGGGACCGGAAGAGCTGAAGCTTTCTTT
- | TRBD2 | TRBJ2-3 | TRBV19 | CASSKGRGGADTQYF | TGTGCCAGTAGTAAAGGGCGGGGGGGCGCAGATACGCAGTATTTT
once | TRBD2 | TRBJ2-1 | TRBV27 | CASSPLLAGANEQFF | TGTGCCAGCAGCCCCTTACTAGCGGGGGCCAATGAGCAGTTCTTC
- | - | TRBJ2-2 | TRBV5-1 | CASSVVGGGTGELFF | TGCGCCAGCAGCGTAGTCGGAGGAGGCACCGGGGAGCTGTTTTTT
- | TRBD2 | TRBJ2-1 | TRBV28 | CASRTSGGADEQFF | TGTGCCAGCAGAACCAGCGGGGGGGCCGATGAGCAGTTCTTC